The following is a T cell receptor (beta chain) sequence with its context. Its target is not known. TCRdb passed the 5' RACE reads through MiXCR, listing each CDR3 protein once. This sample has 550,000 to 700,000 distinct CDR3 sequences, with 7.5% to 10% found just once. The source of the sample is a study of identical twins. V dropped 8 bases and J dropped 1; count of bases not matched to a gene: 8. The CDR3 consists of 17 residues. From germline, CDR1 is LNHNV and CDR2 YYDKDF (reference sequence). Study-level findings and limits: The analysis was cross-sectional rather than longitudinal within donors.

These data were also reused for a study on yellow fever vaccine responses in identical twins. This second report adds: Reportedly, the response of twins' T cells to the vaccine seemed partly convergent, partly personalized.

The rearrangement links TRBV15 to TRBJ2-1, with 13 bases fitting TRBD2. Sequencing was carried out using PBMCs. The TCR originated in a woman aged 18-35 years in good health. In nucleotides, the CDR3 is TGTGCCACCTCCGGGACTAGCGGGACTTATTCCTACAATGAGCAGTTCTTC. Its translation is CATSGTSGTYSYNEQFF.